The clone carrying this T cell receptor beta chain was seen a handful of times. The target antigen is unknown. These data originate in a study of long-term antiretroviral therapy in people with HIV. The study's findings and limits: Diversity rose after ART but stayed below transplant donor controls.

The CDR3 runs 18 residues. Germline CDR1 reads MGHRA; CDR2 reads YSYEKL. The V and J ends lost 3 bases and 9 bases, in that order; junction bases with no gene match: 15. Each contributor possessed a minimum of one pre-ART and a minimum of two post-ART PBMC samples. An immunoSEQ assay, version v3.0, was performed at survey level. Repertoires were generated with immunoSEQ multiplex PCR, while TCRdb's copy carries only in-frame clones and drops some. The sample has 25,000 to 35,000 clones, 60% to 85% seen once. This receptor was taken from a woman aged 45-65 years with HIV. Sequencing was performed on unsorted PBMCs, taken 3.1 years after starting antiretroviral therapy. This sequence joins TRBV4-1 and TRBJ1-6; 9 bases map to TRBD1. CDR3 in DNA: TGCGCCAGCAGCCACACAGGGGGCGCGTGGCTCCTATCTTCACCCCTCCACTTT. Its translation: CASSHTGGAWLLSSPLHF.